This T cell receptor (beta chain) stems from a study of blood T cell repertoires in COVID-19. About the study: The United States, Italy and Spain provided the acute and convalescent COVID-19 samples. T cells, B-cell-depleted T cells, or PBMCs supplied cDNA or gDNA.

Authors' methods: Cell counts per sample came from amplifying reference gene primers. TCRdb's table, derived via immunoSEQ multiplex PCR, lists solely in-frame clones and lacks some. V and J calls plus clone size are reproduced from that table; the DNA served to infer D and trimming. This table has about 63,000 clones, about 86% appearing once. This clone was seen only once. CDR3 length equals 19 residues. Trimming took 1 base from V and 0 from J, leaving 21 bases between them. Germline lookup yields CDR1 SGHDT and CDR2 YYEEEE. The source material was peripheral blood. V usage is TRBV5-6 and J usage is TRBJ2-3, with D maybe TRBD2 (6 bases). This TCR derives from a human donor in a cohort sampled during active COVID-19. The CDR3 here is CASSLKGISARGSTDTQYF. The CDR3 DNA follows: TGTGCCAGCAGCTTGAAAGGTATTAGCGCCCGGGGGAGCACAGATACGCAGTATTTT.